One sample yielded the 27 T cell receptor beta chains listed below, sequenced in a study of cytomegalovirus exposure and HLA in healthy donors. It was with 60 Vbeta and 13 Jbeta primers that the PCR ran. Sequenced by immunoSEQ multiplex PCR; TCRdb stores in-frame clones only, minus some. Counted here are about 160,000 clones, around 68% occurring once; the ten biggest clones make up 2.5% to 3%. Sequencing used PBMCs. The receptors here all came from a woman aged 40 to 50 in good health and CMV-seropositive.

The sample holds a few counts of this clone. This sequence joins TRBV5-1 and TRBJ2-3; TRBD2 matches at 7 bases. The germline V gene has CDR1 SGHRS and CDR2 YFSETQ. There are 16 residues in the CDR3. V was clipped by 4 bases and J by 2 bases; unmatched bases: 10. Here the CDR3 DNA reads TGCGCCAGCAGCCTCGTTGGGGGGGGGAACACAGATACGCAGTATTTT. Its translation: CASSLVGGGNTDTQYF.

The chain carries TRBV29-1 and TRBJ2-1, with D perhaps TRBD1 (7 bases). V was trimmed by 7 bases and J by 5 bases, leaving 18 bases between them. This CDR3 region has 14 residues. Germline V gives CDR1 SQVTM, CDR2 ANQGSEA. The CDR3 DNA is TGCAGCGGGAGGGGGCGGGACGGAAACAATGAGCAGTTCTTC. Amino acids: CSGRGRDGNNEQFF.

The chain has TRBV28 and TRBJ2-1, with 14 bases lining up with TRBD2. Per the germline V gene, CDR1 is MDHEN and CDR2 is SYDVKM. Unmatched junction bases numbered 11, after V lost 6 bases and J lost 10 bases. The CDR3 contains 16 residues. This chain's CDR3 is CASRSAGTSGRPEQFF. CDR3 nucleotide sequence: TGTGCCAGCAGGTCCGCCGGGACTAGCGGGAGACCCGAGCAGTTCTTC.

The chain has TRBV11-2 and TRBJ1-1; 8 bases align to TRBD1. V shed 5 bases and J 10 bases; nucleotides not matched to a gene: 15. The CDR3 extends over 15 amino acids. Germline values: CDR1 SGHAT, CDR2 FQNNGV. The CDR3 is CASSPRQGREIGAFF. CDR3 DNA sequence: TGTGCCAGCAGCCCCCGACAGGGGAGGGAGATCGGAGCTTTCTTT.

The chain recombines TRBV2 with TRBJ2-7, with 10 positions matching TRBD1. The trim removed 5 bases at V and 7 bases at J, leaving 8 bases unmatched. The CDR3 has 14 amino acids. The germline V gene has CDR1 SNHLY and CDR2 FYNNEI. The CDR3 reads CASSLRQGAAEQYF. The DNA for the CDR3 is TGTGCCAGCAGTCTCAGACAGGGGGCTGCGGAGCAGTACTTC.

The V call is TRBV6-5, the J call TRBJ1-2; TRBD1 aligns across 11 bases. V was pared by 4 bases and J by 7 bases, with 2 bases of the junction left unmatched. This CDR3 has 13 residues. Germline V CDR1 and CDR2: MNHEY, SVGAGI. In nucleotides, the CDR3 is TGTGCCAGCAGTTGGACAGGGGGCGGTGGCTACACCTTC. This sequence encodes CASSWTGGGGYTF.

V is TRBV29-1 and J is TRBJ2-7, with 12 bases aligning to TRBD1. Germline CDR1 SQVTM, CDR2 ANQGSEA. The CDR3 is made up of 15 amino acids. Trimming took 4 bases from V and 3 from J; bases not matched to a gene: 7. CDR3 region: CSVVGTGGASYEQYF. In DNA form, the CDR3 reads TGCAGCGTTGTGGGGACAGGGGGCGCAAGCTACGAGCAGTACTTC.

The chain employs TRBV28 and TRBJ1-3; D unclear. The CDR3 loop spans 14 amino acids. V dropped 1 base and J dropped 2 bases, with 6 bases sitting between them. Germline V gives CDR1 MDHEN, CDR2 SYDVKM. The CDR3 here is CASSLFSAGNTIYF. As DNA, the CDR3 is TGTGCCAGCAGTTTATTTAGTGCTGGAAACACCATATATTTT.

The chain employs TRBV5-4 and TRBJ2-4; 12 nucleotides match TRBD2. The CDR3 is 16 residues long. Germline trimming cut 4 bases from V and 1 base from J; bases unmatched to any gene: 3. Germline CDR1 reads SGHNT; CDR2 reads YYREEE (reference sequence). The CDR3 loop reads CASSRTSGVAKNIQYF. CDR3 nucleotide sequence: TGTGCCAGCAGCAGGACTAGCGGGGTTGCCAAAAACATTCAGTACTTC.

The CDR3 DNA reads TGTGCCAGCATTCTTGGGGGGAACCAGCCCCAGCATTTT. This codes for CASILGGNQPQHF. The chain employs TRBV28 and TRBJ1-5; weak D call: TRBD1 (5 bases). The CDR3 loop spans 13 amino acids. Germline V lookup: CDR1 MDHEN, CDR2 SYDVKM. V lost 7 bases and J 7 bases, leaving 14 bases between the germline ends. Supplemented by reference TRBV28 and TRBJ1-5, the full variable domain reads DVKVTQSSRYLVKRTGEKVFLECVQDMDHENMFWYRQDPGLGLRLIYFSYDVKMKEKGDIPEGYSVSREKKERFSLILESASTNQTSMYLCASILGGNQPQHFGDGTRLSIL.

This clone was counted a few times. The V and J genes are TRBV4-2 and TRBJ1-1; 11 positions agree with TRBD1. J lost 5 bases, V lost 4 bases, and 9 bases had no gene match. The CDR3 loop spans 16 amino acids. Germline CDR1 is LGHNA and CDR2 is YNFKEQ. CDR3 nucleotides: TGTGCCAGCAGCCCGGACAGGGGGCAGTGGTGGACTGAAGCTTTCTTT. It is translated as CASSPDRGQWWTEAFF.

The chain combines TRBV5-1 with TRBJ2-2; D might be TRBD2 (6 bases). CDR1 SGHRS and CDR2 YFSETQ come from the germline V gene. The CDR3 runs 16 residues. V shed 5 bases and J shed 0 bases, with 14 bases lying between them. In nucleotides, the CDR3 is TGCGCCAGCAGACCGCCGGGACTCGCGAACACCGGGGAGCTGTTTTTT. Translated: CASRPPGLANTGELFF.

J is TRBJ2-5 and V is TRBV28, with TRBD2 as a possible D gene (6 bases). Germline V lookup: CDR1 MDHEN, CDR2 SYDVKM. The CDR3 contains 11 residues. Trimming shortened V by 8 bases and J by 13 bases, and 17 bases separated the two germline ends. The CDR3 DNA sequence: TGTGCCAGCGGGTCGAGGGCTAGCGTGTACTTC. Residues: CASGSRASVYF.

V is TRBV19 and J is TRBJ1-5, with 9 nucleotides matching TRBD1. V shed 6 bases and J 7 bases; nucleotides not matched to a gene: 4. The CDR3 runs to 13 residues. The germline CDR1 and CDR2 sequences are LNHDA and SQIVND (reference sequence). For the CDR3, the DNA is TGTGCCAGTAGCGGACAGGGGAAGCAGCCCCAGCATTTT. This encodes CASSGQGKQPQHF.

V usage is TRBV27 and J usage is TRBJ2-1; 12 nucleotides line up with TRBD2. Trimming took 6 bases from V and 12 from J; bases not matched to a gene: 15. The CDR3 length is 16 residues. Germline values: CDR1 MNHEY, CDR2 SMNVEV (reference sequence). The CDR3 sequence: CASRMPSGGVPVVQFF. CDR3 coding DNA: TGTGCCAGCAGAATGCCTAGCGGGGGGGTCCCGGTTGTGCAGTTCTTC.

This clone has just a few counts. This chain links TRBV6-5 with TRBJ2-3, with 8 positions matching TRBD2. The V segment lost 5 bases and the J segment 4 bases; nucleotides outside the gene matches: 5. Germline V gives CDR1 MNHEY, CDR2 SVGAGI. This CDR3 contains 14 residues. The CDR3 coding sequence is TGTGCCAGCAGTGCGGCCGGGGGGGCAGATACGCAGTATTTT. It encodes CASSAAGGADTQYF.

The chain links TRBV6-5 to TRBJ1-1, with a weak D call TRBD1 (5 bases). CDR3 length: 14 residues. Trimming left V 5 bases short and J 2 bases short, with 12 bases between. Germline V CDR1 and CDR2: MNHEY, SVGAGI. Here the CDR3 reads CASSPLRVNTEAFF. Here the CDR3 DNA reads TGTGCCAGCAGTCCCCTCAGGGTTAACACTGAAGCTTTCTTT.

This clone was recorded a few times. This chain uses TRBV2 with TRBJ2-4; D is perhaps TRBD2 (5 bases). Germline V gene sequence: CDR1 SNHLY, CDR2 FYNNEI. The CDR3 has 12 amino acids. Trimming removed 8 bases from V and 8 bases from J, with 13 bases in between. Here the CDR3 DNA reads TGTGCCAGCTTATCGAGGGATGACATTCAGTACTTC. This encodes CASLSRDDIQYF. The whole variable domain, filled in from reference TRBV2 and TRBJ2-4, reads EPEVTQTPSHQVTQMGQEVILRCVPISNHLYFYWYRQILGQKVEFLVSFYNNEISEKSEIFDDQFSVERPDGSNFTLKIRSTKLEDSAMYFCASLSRDDIQYFGAGTRLSVL.

V gene TRBV7-3 combines with J gene TRBJ2-5; possibly TRBD1 for D (5 bases). The CDR3 spans 13 residues. V lost 4 bases and J lost 2, with 8 bases in between. Germline V gene sequence: CDR1 SGHTA, CDR2 FQGTGA. The CDR3 DNA sequence: TGTGCCAGCAGCTCAGGGCAACAAGAGACCCAGTACTTC. As protein: CASSSGQQETQYF.

On this clone itself: The same CDR3 also results from other DNA sequences found in this sample. The gene calls are TRBV7-2 and TRBJ2-7; tentatively, D is TRBD1 (5 bases). The CDR3 has 12 residues. V lost 2 bases and J lost 3, with 5 bases in between. Germline lookup yields CDR1 SGHTA and CDR2 FQGNSA. The CDR3 nucleotides are TGTGCCAGCAGCTTACAGGGCTACGAGCAGTACTTC. Residues: CASSLQGYEQYF.

J is TRBJ2-2 and V is TRBV6-5, with 9 bases lining up with TRBD1. V dropped 10 bases and J dropped 4; count of bases not matched to a gene: 4. Germline assignment: CDR1 MNHEY and CDR2 SVGAGI. There are 13 residues in the CDR3. The CDR3 protein is CATNRGRTGELFF. CDR3 DNA: TGTGCCACAAACAGGGGGCGCACCGGGGAGCTGTTTTTT.

V is TRBV19 and J is TRBJ2-1; D remains unclear. This CDR3 is built from 13 residues. V lost 5 bases to trimming and J lost 3 bases, with 8 bases between them. Germline-derived CDR1 and CDR2 are LNHDA and SQIVND (reference sequence). The CDR3 DNA sequence: TGTGCCAGTAGTCCCGTTGTCTACAATGAGCAGTTCTTC. Encoded protein: CASSPVVYNEQFF.

A single count supports this clone. V usage is TRBV10-3 and J usage is TRBJ2-1; the match to TRBD2 covers 10 bases. Germline V CDR1 and CDR2: ENHRY, SYGVKD. This CDR3 spans 15 amino acids. V trimming: 4 bases; J trimming: 6 bases; junction bases outside the gene matches: 6. The CDR3 bases are TGTGCCATCAGTGTCCAGCGGGGGGGTTTCAATGAGCAGTTCTTC. This codes for CAISVQRGGFNEQFF.

V and J are TRBV20-1 and TRBJ2-5; tentatively, D is TRBD2 (6 bases). The CDR3 is made up of 11 amino acids. The germline CDR1 and CDR2 sequences are DFQATT and SNEGSKA (reference sequence). V was trimmed by 4 bases and J by 5 bases, leaving 8 bases between them. The chain's CDR3 is CSATSAETQYF. The CDR3 DNA reads as TGCAGTGCTACTAGCGCGGAGACCCAGTACTTC.

V and J are TRBV28 and TRBJ2-7; tentatively, D is TRBD2 (5 bases). The germline gives CDR1 MDHEN, CDR2 SYDVKM. The CDR3 is 15 amino acids. V dropped 5 bases and J dropped 1 base, with 15 bases sitting between them. Here the CDR3 reads CASSPTGVPSYEQYF. The CDR3 nucleotides are TGTGCCAGCAGTCCAACCGGGGTTCCGTCCTACGAGCAGTACTTC. Combining the CDR3 with reference TRBV28 and TRBJ2-7 gives the whole variable domain DVKVTQSSRYLVKRTGEKVFLECVQDMDHENMFWYRQDPGLGLRLIYFSYDVKMKEKGDIPEGYSVSREKKERFSLILESASTNQTSMYLCASSPTGVPSYEQYFGPGTRLTVT.

In its sample, this clone was seen a few times. The V gene is TRBV27, the J gene TRBJ1-4; 9 bases match TRBD1. V dropped 5 bases and J dropped 11; count of bases not matched to a gene: 12. CDR1 and CDR2 (germline): MNHEY, SMNVEV (reference sequence). This CDR3 spans 15 amino acids. The CDR3 sequence: CASSRRVGQGSKLFF. The CDR3 DNA follows: TGTGCCAGCAGTCGACGGGTGGGACAGGGAAGCAAACTGTTTTTT.

This clone has just one count. V and J are TRBV2 and TRBJ1-3, with 7 bases that match TRBD1. The ends lost 5 bases at V and 0 bases at J; junction bases unmatched: 7. This CDR3 is 16 amino acids long. CDR1 SNHLY and CDR2 FYNNEI come from the germline V gene. DNA of the CDR3: TGTGCCAGCAGTAGGGACAGAGCGGACTCTGGAAACACCATATATTTT. It is translated as CASSRDRADSGNTIYF.